This T cell receptor beta chain was obtained from a study of T cell responses to AZD1222 COVID-19 vaccine. Study details: Timing groups of about 4 and about 12 weeks for second doses were pooled.

The method was immunoSEQ multiplex PCR; TCRdb's version includes in-frame clones alone and lacks a portion of them. This table has about 92,000 clones, about nine tenths appearing once. Study-wide results and caveats: Baseline seropositivity characterized only a handful of AZD1222 recipients. All repertoire sampling was performed exclusively after the peak T cell response. Across the whole spike, CD4 TCRs peaked at regions 160-218 and 743-854.

Points on this clone: The antigen is not known.

Trimming removed 1 base from V and 0 bases from J, with 9 bases in between. Germline CDR1 and CDR2: LNHNV and YYDKDF (reference sequence). This CDR3 spans 16 amino acids. The source is an adult in good health. The V gene is TRBV15, the J gene TRBJ2-2; D is uncertain. Sequencing used peripheral blood, obtained on day 0 of AZD1222 vaccination. DNA for the CDR3: TGTGCCACCAGCAGAGCGCAGAGCACGAACACCGGGGAGCTGTTTTTT. It specifies CATSRAQSTNTGELFF.